This T cell receptor beta chain was sequenced for a study of T cells after yellow fever vaccination. Across the study: Fractions of low cell number were prepared using SMART-Seq v4 Ultra Low Input.

TCRdb reanalysed the 5' RACE reads using MiXCR and keeps one entry per CDR3 protein. The sample has around 500,000 distinct CDR3 sequences; just over 20% are singletons. The table lists this clonotype with a few counts. Its specificity is not known. Germline assignment: CDR1 SGHTA and CDR2 FQGNSA. V lost 1 base and J lost 4, with 14 bases in between. The CDR3 consists of 15 residues. Study-level findings and limits: Only a minor proportion of clonotypes was detected across both CD4 and CD8 compartments. Weaker overall, the secondary response nonetheless peaked faster (day 5 versus 15). Post-booster repertoires contained most primary-vaccination clones again (roughly 96% CD4, 88% CD8).

This sequence originates from a man between 18 and 29 years old who received the YFV17D yellow fever vaccine. The chain uses TRBV7-2 and TRBJ2-7, with D possibly matching TRBD2 (5 bases). The sequenced sample was PBMCs, obtained about 20 days after the first yellow fever vaccination. The CDR3 DNA reads TGTGCCAGCAGCTTAGGGCTAGCCAGTACGTACGAGCAGTACTTC. This gives the protein CASSLGLASTYEQYF. The whole variable domain, filled in from reference TRBV7-2 and TRBJ2-7, reads GAGVSQSPSNKVTEKGKDVELRCDPISGHTALYWYRQSLGQGLEFLIYFQGNSAPDKSGLPSDRFSAERTGGSVSTLTIQRTQQEDSAVYLCASSLGLASTYEQYFGPGTRLTVT.